The 8 T cell receptor beta chains below all came from one sample that was sequenced in a study of shared clonotypes between healthy human individuals (dated by TCRdb to about 2020). Receptors were amplified or captured by the immunoSEQ multiplex PCR assay. Entries here come from immuneACCESS through TCRdb and include only in-frame sequences with V and J called. Some clones fail to appear in such tables; in the studies checked, an unresolved V gene covers under half of the shortfall, and the cause of the remainder is unknown. The sample contains a few million clones, more than 85% of them found a single time. The biggest ten clones account for 0.35% to 0.5% of the sample. The specimen sequenced was naive CD4+ T cells from PBMCs. In light of the paper, this sample's cell subset or site label describes: CD45RA+ positively selected. Receptors originate from a man between 18 and 35 years old in good health. Some clones in this sample may be carry-over from other donors' samples.

The rearrangement joins TRBV7-6 to TRBJ2-5; 11 bases are a match to TRBD2. This CDR3 has 17 amino acids. Trimming took 5 bases from V and 7 from J; bases not matched to a gene: 15. Per germline, CDR1 SGHVS and CDR2 FNYEAQ. CDR3 coding DNA: TGTGCCAGCAGCGACCGACTAGCGGGGATACGCGGGGCGACCCAGTACTTC. Translating it yields CASSDRLAGIRGATQYF.

The rearrangement joins TRBV29-1 to TRBJ2-1; D is perhaps TRBD1 or TRBD2 (5 bases each). The CDR3 runs 14 residues. The germline V gene has CDR1 SQVTM and CDR2 ANQGSEA. Trimming cost V 5 bases and J 2 bases, with 13 bases left between them. CDR3 sequence: CSVRFGGTYNEQFF. In DNA, the CDR3 is TGCAGCGTTCGCTTTGGGGGAACCTACAATGAGCAGTTCTTC.

The chain uses TRBV28 and TRBJ2-7; a weak D match, TRBD2 (6 bases). The CDR3 has 13 residues. CDR1 is MDHEN and CDR2 is SYDVKM in the germline V gene. With 8 bases removed from V and 6 bases from J, the gap between germline ends came to 17 bases. CDR3 amino acids: CASGRGTPPEQYF. CDR3 sequence (DNA): TGTGCCAGCGGCCGAGGGACTCCCCCCGAGCAGTACTTC.

As regards this clone: Other DNA variants within this sample encode the same CDR3. The rearrangement joins TRBV28 to TRBJ1-2, with a possible D match to TRBD1 (6 bases). The CDR3 has 13 amino acids. Per the germline V gene, CDR1 is MDHEN and CDR2 is SYDVKM. Trimming stripped 6 bases from V and 4 bases from J, with 12 bases between. In DNA form, the CDR3 reads TGTGCCAGCAGGCTGACAGGATCCTATGGCTACACCTTC. This gives the protein CASRLTGSYGYTF.

The chain carries TRBV6-5 and TRBJ2-1; D might be TRBD2 (5 bases). Trimming took 7 bases from V and 6 from J, leaving 16 bases between them. Germline CDR1 is MNHEY and CDR2 is SVGAGI. The CDR3 is made up of 14 amino acids. CDR3 sequence (DNA): TGTGCCAGCAAGAGGGAGCTCCCCCGCAATGAGCAGTTCTTC. This encodes CASKRELPRNEQFF.

V and J are TRBV18 and TRBJ1-5, with a possible D match to TRBD1 (6 bases). V was trimmed by 0 bases and J by 2 bases, leaving 8 bases between them. Looked up from germline, CDR1 is KGHSH and CDR2 is LQKENI. The CDR3 is made up of 15 amino acids. CDR3 coding DNA: TGTGCCAGCTCACCACCGTCAGGGGGCAATCAGCCCCAGCATTTT. The encoded protein is CASSPPSGGNQPQHF.

The V and J genes are TRBV7-8 and TRBJ2-2, with D maybe TRBD1 (6 bases). In germline, CDR1 is SGHVS, CDR2 FQNEAQ. The length of the CDR3 is 15 residues. The V gene lost 6 bases and the J gene lost 3 bases, with 14 bases spanning the gap. CDR3 sequence: CASRVWGQDTGELFF. For the CDR3, the DNA is TGTGCCAGCAGGGTCTGGGGGCAGGACACCGGGGAGCTGTTTTTT.

The chain combines TRBV5-6 with TRBJ2-3; D remains ambiguous. Trimming stripped 0 bases from V and 2 bases from J, with 10 bases between. The CDR3 runs to 15 residues. Germline V lookup: CDR1 SGHDT, CDR2 YYEEEE. The CDR3 DNA follows: TGTGCCAGCAGCTTGGGCAGGCGATACACAGATACGCAGTATTTT. As protein: CASSLGRRYTDTQYF. Full variable domain (outside the CDR3, taken from reference TRBV5-6 and TRBJ2-3): DAGVTQSPTHLIKTRGQQVTLRCSPKSGHDTVSWYQQALGQGPQFIFQYYEEEERQRGNFPDRFSGHQFPNYSSELNVNALLLGDSALYLCASSLGRRYTDTQYFGPGTRLTVL.